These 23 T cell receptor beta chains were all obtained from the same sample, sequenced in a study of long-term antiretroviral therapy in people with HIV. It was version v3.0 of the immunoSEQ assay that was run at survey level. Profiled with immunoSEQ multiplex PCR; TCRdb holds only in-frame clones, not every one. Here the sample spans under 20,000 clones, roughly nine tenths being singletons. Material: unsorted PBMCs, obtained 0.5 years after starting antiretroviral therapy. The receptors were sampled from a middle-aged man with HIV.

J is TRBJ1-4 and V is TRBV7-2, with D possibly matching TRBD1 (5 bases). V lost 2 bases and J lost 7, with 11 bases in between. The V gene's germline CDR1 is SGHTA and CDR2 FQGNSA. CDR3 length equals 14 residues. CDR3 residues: CASSLSGSTEKLFF. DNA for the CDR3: TGTGCCAGCAGCTTATCAGGGTCGACTGAAAAACTGTTTTTT.

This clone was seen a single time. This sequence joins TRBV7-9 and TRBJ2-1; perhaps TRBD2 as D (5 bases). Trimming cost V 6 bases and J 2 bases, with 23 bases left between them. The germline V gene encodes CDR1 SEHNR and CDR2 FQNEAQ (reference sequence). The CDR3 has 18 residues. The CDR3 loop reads CASSPETGRRHTYNEQFF. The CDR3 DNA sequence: TGTGCCAGCAGTCCAGAGACCGGAAGGAGGCACACCTACAATGAGCAGTTCTTC.

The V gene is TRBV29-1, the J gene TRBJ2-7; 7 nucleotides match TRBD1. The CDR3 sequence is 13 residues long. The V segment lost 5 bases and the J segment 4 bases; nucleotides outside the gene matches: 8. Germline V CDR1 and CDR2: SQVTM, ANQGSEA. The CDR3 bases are TGCAGCGTTTCGGGGACAGATATTTACGAGCAGTACTTC. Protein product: CSVSGTDIYEQYF.

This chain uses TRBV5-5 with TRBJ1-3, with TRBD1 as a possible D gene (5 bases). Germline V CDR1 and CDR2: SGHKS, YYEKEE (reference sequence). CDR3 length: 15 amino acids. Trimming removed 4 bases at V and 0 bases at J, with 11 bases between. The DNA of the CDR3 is TGTGCCAGCAGCCGGGACTCCGTCTCTGGAAACACCATATATTTT. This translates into CASSRDSVSGNTIYF.

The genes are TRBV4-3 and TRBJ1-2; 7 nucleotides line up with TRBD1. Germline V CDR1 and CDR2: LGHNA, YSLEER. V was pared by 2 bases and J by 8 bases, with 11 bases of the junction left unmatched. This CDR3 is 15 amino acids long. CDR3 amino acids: CASSQLQGNSEGYTF. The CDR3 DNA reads TGCGCCAGCAGCCAATTACAGGGGAATTCCGAGGGCTACACCTTC.

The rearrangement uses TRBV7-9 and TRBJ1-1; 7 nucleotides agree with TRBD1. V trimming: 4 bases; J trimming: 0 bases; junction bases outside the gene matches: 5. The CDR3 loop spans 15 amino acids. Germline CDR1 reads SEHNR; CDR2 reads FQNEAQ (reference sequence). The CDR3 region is CASSSRDRLNTEAFF. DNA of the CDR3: TGTGCCAGCAGCTCAAGGGACAGATTGAACACTGAAGCTTTCTTT.

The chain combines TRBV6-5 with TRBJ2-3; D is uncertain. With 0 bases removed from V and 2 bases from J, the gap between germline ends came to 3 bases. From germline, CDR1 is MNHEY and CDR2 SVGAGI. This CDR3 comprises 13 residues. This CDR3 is CASSYSITDTQYF. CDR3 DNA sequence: TGTGCCAGCAGTTACTCAATCACAGATACGCAGTATTTT.

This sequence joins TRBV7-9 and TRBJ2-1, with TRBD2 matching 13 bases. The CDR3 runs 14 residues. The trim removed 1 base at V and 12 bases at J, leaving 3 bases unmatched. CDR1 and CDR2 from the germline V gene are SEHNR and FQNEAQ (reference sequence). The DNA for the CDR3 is TGTGCCAGCAGCTTAGGACTAGCGGGAGGTCGGCAGTTCTTC. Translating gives CASSLGLAGGRQFF. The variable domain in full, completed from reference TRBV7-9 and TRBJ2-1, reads DTGVSQNPRHKITKRGQNVTFRCDPISEHNRLYWYRQTLGQGPEFLTYFQNEAQLEKSRLLSDRFSAERPKGSFSTLEIQRTEQGDSAMYLCASSLGLAGGRQFFGPGTRLTVL.

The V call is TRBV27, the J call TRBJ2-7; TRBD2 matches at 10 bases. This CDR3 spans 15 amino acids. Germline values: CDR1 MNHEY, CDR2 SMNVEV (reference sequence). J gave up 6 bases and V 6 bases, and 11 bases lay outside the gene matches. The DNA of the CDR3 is TGTGCCAGCAGGATATCAGCGGGAGGGTTGACCGAGCAGTACTTC. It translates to CASRISAGGLTEQYF.

The CDR3 bases are TGTGCCAGCTCACCACAGGGGACTAACACTGAAGCTTTCTTT. It encodes CASSPQGTNTEAFF. The rearrangement joins TRBV18 to TRBJ1-1; D is possibly TRBD1 (5 bases). The V end lost 1 base, the J end lost 2 bases, and 8 bases lay between the germline ends. The CDR3 consists of 14 residues. CDR1 and CDR2 from the germline V gene are KGHSH and LQKENI.

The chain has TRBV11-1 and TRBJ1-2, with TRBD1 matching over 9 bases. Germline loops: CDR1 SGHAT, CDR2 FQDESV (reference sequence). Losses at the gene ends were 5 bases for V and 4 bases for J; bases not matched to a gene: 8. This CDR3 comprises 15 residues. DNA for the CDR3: TGTGCCAGCAGCCGAACGGGACAGGGCTCCTATGGCTACACCTTC. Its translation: CASSRTGQGSYGYTF.

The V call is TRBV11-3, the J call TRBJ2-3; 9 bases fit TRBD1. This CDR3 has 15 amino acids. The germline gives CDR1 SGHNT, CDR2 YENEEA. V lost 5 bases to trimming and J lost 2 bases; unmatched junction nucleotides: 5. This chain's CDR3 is CASSLGQGFTDTQYF. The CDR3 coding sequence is TGTGCCAGCAGCCTGGGACAGGGTTTCACAGATACGCAGTATTTT.

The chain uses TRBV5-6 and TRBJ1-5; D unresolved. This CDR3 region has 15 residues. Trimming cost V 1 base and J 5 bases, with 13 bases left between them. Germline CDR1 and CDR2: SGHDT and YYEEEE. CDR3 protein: CASSLFRGVDQPQHF. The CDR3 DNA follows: TGTGCCAGCAGCTTGTTCCGTGGCGTTGATCAGCCCCAGCATTTT.

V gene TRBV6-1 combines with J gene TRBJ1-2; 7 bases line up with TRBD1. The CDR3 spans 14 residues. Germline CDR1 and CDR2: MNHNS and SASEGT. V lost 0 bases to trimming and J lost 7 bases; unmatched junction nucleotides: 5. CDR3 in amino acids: CASSEAPQGIGYTF. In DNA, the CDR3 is TGTGCCAGCAGTGAAGCGCCACAGGGGATTGGCTACACCTTC.

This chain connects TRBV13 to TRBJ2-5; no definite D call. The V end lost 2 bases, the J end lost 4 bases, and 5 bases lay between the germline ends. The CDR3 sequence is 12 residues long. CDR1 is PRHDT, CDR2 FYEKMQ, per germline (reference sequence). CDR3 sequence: CASSLNPETQYF. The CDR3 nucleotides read TGTGCCAGCAGCTTAAATCCAGAGACCCAGTACTTC.

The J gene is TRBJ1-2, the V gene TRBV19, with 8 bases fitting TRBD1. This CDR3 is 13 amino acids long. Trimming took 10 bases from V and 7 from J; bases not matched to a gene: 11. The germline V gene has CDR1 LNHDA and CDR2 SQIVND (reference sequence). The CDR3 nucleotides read TGTGCCACCTTAGGACAGGGAGCCGGTGGCTACACCTTC. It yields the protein CATLGQGAGGYTF. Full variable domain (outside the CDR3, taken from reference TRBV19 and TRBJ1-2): DGGITQSPKYLFRKEGQNVTLSCEQNLNHDAMYWYRQDPGQGLRLIYYSQIVNDFQKGDIAEGYSVSREKKESFPLTVTSAQKNPTAFYLCATLGQGAGGYTFGSGTRLTVV.

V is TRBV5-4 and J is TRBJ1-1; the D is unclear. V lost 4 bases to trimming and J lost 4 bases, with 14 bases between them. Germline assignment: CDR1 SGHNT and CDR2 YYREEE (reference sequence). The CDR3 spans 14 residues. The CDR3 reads CASSTDLSSTEAFF. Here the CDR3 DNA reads TGTGCCAGCAGCACCGACCTCTCTAGCACTGAAGCTTTCTTT.

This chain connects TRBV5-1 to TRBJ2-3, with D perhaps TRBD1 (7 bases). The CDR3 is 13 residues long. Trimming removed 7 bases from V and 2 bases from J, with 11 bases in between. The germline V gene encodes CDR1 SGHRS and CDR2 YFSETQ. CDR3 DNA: TGCGCCAGCGGCGGGACAGACACAGATACGCAGTATTTT. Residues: CASGGTDTDTQYF.

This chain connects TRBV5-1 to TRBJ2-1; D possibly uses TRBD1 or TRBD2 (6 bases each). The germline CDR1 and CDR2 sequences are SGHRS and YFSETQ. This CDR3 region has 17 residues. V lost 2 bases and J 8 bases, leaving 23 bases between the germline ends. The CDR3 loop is CASSFGGASLQIDEQFF. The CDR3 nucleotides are TGCGCCAGCAGCTTCGGGGGCGCGTCCCTCCAAATTGATGAGCAGTTCTTC.

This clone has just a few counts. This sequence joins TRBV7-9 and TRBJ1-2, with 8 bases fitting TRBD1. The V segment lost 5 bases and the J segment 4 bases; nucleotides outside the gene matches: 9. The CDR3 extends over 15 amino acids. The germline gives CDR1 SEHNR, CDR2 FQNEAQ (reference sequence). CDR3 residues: CASSQPRGLSYGYTF. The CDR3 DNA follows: TGTGCCAGCAGCCAACCCAGGGGGCTTAGCTATGGCTACACCTTC.

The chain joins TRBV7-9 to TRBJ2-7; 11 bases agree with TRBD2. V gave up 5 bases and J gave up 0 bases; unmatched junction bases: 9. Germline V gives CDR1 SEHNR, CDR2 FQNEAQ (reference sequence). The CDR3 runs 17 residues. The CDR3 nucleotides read TGTGCCAGCAGCCGCAGAGCCGGGACTAGCGGCTCCTACGAGCAGTACTTC. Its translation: CASSRRAGTSGSYEQYF. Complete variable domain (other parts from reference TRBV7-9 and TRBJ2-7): DTGVSQNPRHKITKRGQNVTFRCDPISEHNRLYWYRQTLGQGPEFLTYFQNEAQLEKSRLLSDRFSAERPKGSFSTLEIQRTEQGDSAMYLCASSRRAGTSGSYEQYFGPGTRLTVT.

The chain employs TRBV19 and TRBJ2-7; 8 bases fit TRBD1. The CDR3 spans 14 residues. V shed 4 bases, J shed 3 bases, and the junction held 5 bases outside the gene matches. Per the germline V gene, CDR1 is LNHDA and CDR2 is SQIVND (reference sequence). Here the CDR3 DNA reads TGTGCCAGTAGTACCTTGGGACAGGTCTACGAGCAGTACTTC. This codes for CASSTLGQVYEQYF.

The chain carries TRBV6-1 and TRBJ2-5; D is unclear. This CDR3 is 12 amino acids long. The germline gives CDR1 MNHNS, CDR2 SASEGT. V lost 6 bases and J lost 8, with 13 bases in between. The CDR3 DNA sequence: TGTGCCAGCAGCCCCCCTCCGATTACCCAGTACTTC. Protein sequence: CASSPPPITQYF.